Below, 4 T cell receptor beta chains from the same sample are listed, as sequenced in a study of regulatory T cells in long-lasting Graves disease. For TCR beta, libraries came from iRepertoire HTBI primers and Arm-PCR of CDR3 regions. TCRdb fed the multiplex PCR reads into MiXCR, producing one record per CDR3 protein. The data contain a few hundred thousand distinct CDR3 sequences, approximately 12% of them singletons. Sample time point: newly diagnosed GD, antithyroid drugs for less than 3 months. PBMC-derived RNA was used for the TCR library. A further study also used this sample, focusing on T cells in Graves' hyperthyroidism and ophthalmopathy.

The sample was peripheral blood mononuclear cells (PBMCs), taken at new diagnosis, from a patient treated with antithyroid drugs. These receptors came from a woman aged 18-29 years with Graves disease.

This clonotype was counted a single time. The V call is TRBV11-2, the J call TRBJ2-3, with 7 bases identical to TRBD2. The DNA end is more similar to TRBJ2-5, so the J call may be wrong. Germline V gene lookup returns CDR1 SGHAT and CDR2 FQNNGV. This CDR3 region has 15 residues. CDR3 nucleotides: TGTGCCAGCAGCTTAGATGGGGCGGGAGCGGAGACCCAGTACTTC. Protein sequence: CASSLDGAGAETQYF.

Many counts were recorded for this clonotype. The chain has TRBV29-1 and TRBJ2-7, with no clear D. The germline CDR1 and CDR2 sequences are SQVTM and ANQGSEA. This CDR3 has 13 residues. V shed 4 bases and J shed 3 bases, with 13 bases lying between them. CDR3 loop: CSVAKRLDYEQYF. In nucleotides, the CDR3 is TGCAGCGTTGCGAAGCGCTTGGACTACGAGCAGTACTTC.

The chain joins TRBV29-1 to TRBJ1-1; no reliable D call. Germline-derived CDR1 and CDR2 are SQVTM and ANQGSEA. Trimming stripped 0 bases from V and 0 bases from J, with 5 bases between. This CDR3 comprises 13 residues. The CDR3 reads CSVEEQMNTEAFF. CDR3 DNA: TGCAGCGTTGAAGAACAAATGAACACTGAAGCTTTCTTT.

The CDR3 nucleotides read TGTGCCGTCCAAGGGGGGCCGAAGAGTTTTAATGAGCAGTTCTTC. Protein: CAVQGGPKSFNEQFF. The chain links TRBV30 to TRBJ2-1, with D possibly being TRBD1 or TRBD2 (6 bases each). Germline V gene data show CDR1 as GTSNPN and CDR2 as SVGIG (reference sequence). This CDR3 comprises 15 residues. Trimming cost V 8 bases and J 7 bases, with 24 bases left between them.